This T cell receptor beta chain was found in a study of human T cells and chemical hapten exposure. Overall study context: In the roughly 25-week study, patients were dosed weekly with diphenylcyclopropenone on the scalp throughout. Among samples, TCR yields varied mainly because of small differences in pooled library volume. Whole-study results and caveats: Each of the donors had alopecia, so their immune responses may not resemble those of healthy people.

Time point reported: patch test 1, 2 weeks after DPC sensitization. Treatment reported: therapeutic diphenylcyclopropenone sensitization with weekly scalp DPC. One entry per CDR3 protein results from TCRdb running MiXCR on the RACE reads. The sample consists of more than 80,000 distinct CDR3 sequences, 7.5% to 9.5% of them appearing once. Many counts were recorded for this clonotype. What it binds is unknown. The origin of this receptor is a woman in her thirties with alopecia areata. Some clones in this sample may be carry-over from other donors' samples. Sequences were derived from whole blood, sampled in connection with sensitization to the hapten diphenylcyclopropenone (DPC).

The chain's CDR3 is CASSYSREQGADTEAFF. In DNA, the CDR3 is TGTGCCAGCAGTTACTCAAGGGAGCAGGGTGCCGACACTGAAGCTTTCTTT. This sequence joins TRBV6-6 and TRBJ1-1; possibly TRBD1 for D (5 bases). From germline, CDR1 is MNHNY and CDR2 SVGAGI (reference sequence). The ends were cut back, 0 bases at V and 3 bases at J, with 17 bases in the middle. CDR3 size: 17 residues.